This TCR beta chain was sequenced in a study of blood T cell repertoires in COVID-19. The data were produced by immunoSEQ multiplex PCR, yet TCRdb's version contains in-frame clones alone and is incomplete. Among more than 95,000 clones listed, over 75% were seen once. V was clipped by 3 bases and J by 6 bases, with 11 bases between them. The CDR3 runs to 13 residues. CDR1 and CDR2 from the germline V gene are SGHTA and FQGNSA. V usage is TRBV7-2 and J usage is TRBJ1-2, with D hard to call. The sample was peripheral blood. The clonotype comes from a woman of 80 years or more with acute or convalescent COVID-19. CDR3 sequence: CASSLRVGDGYTF. The DNA of the CDR3 is TGTGCCAGCAGCTTGCGGGTCGGTGATGGCTACACCTTC.